The 17 T cell receptor beta chains listed next were all sequenced from one sample in a study of shared clonotypes between healthy human individuals. The repertoire was sequenced with immunoSEQ multiplex PCR; TCRdb's copy has only in-frame clones and lacks some. The data hold roughly 2.5 million clones, with about 92% observed a single time. Sequenced input: naive CD4+ T cells sorted from blood. The sample's subset: CD45RA+ positively selected. Receptors were obtained from a man aged 18 to 30 in good health.

The chain uses TRBV18 and TRBJ2-6; D gene unclear. The CDR3 is 14 residues long. Germline assignment: CDR1 KGHSH and CDR2 LQKENI. The germline V and J ends were trimmed by 7 bases and 2 bases, with 9 bases remaining between them. CDR3 sequence reads: CASFSKTGANVLTF. CDR3 in DNA: TGTGCCAGCTTCTCCAAGACTGGGGCCAACGTCCTGACTTTC.

V is TRBV14 and J is TRBJ2-7; D remains ambiguous. The CDR3 length is 11 residues. V was pared by 3 bases and J by 5 bases, with 5 bases between. Germline V gene lookup returns CDR1 SGHDN and CDR2 FVKESK. CDR3 nucleotides: TGTGCCAGCAGCCATCATCACGAGCAGTACTTC. It yields the protein CASSHHHEQYF.

The chain joins TRBV5-1 to TRBJ2-5; D might be TRBD2 (5 bases). The CDR3 extends over 14 amino acids. Germline V CDR1 and CDR2: SGHRS, YFSETQ. The V gene lost 1 base and the J gene lost 3 bases, with 10 bases spanning the gap. The CDR3 DNA is TGCGCCAGCAGCTTGCGGCGGGCTGAAGAGACCCAGTACTTC. This codes for CASSLRRAEETQYF.

This chain joins TRBV6-5 and TRBJ2-1; D gene uncertain. Trimming shortened V by 6 bases and J by 0 bases, and 12 bases separated the two germline ends. CDR1 MNHEY and CDR2 SVGAGI come from the germline V gene. This CDR3 contains 15 residues. The CDR3 here is CASRSTLSSYNEQFF. CDR3 sequence (DNA): TGTGCCAGCAGATCTACCTTGAGCTCCTACAATGAGCAGTTCTTC.

The chain links TRBV25-1 to TRBJ2-5, with D perhaps TRBD2 (7 bases). This CDR3 is built from 13 residues. Per the germline V gene, CDR1 is MGHDK and CDR2 is SYGVNS. V was trimmed by 5 bases and J by 6 bases, leaving 13 bases between them. CDR3 residues: CASSTGGVQTQYF. CDR3 nucleotides: TGTGCCAGCAGTACGGGGGGCGTACAGACCCAGTACTTC.

This chain joins TRBV5-1 and TRBJ2-2, with D possibly being TRBD2 (6 bases). CDR1 is SGHRS and CDR2 is YFSETQ in the germline V gene. Between the trimmed V and J ends, which lost 7 bases and 4 bases, there was a span of 8 bases. CDR3 length: 12 amino acids. In DNA, the CDR3 is TGCGCCAGCGGGGGGAGCACCGGGGAGCTGTTTTTT. Protein product: CASGGSTGELFF. The variable domain in full, completed from reference TRBV5-1 and TRBJ2-2, reads KAGVTQTPRYLIKTRGQQVTLSCSPISGHRSVSWYQQTPGQGLQFLFEYFSETQRNKGNFPGRFSGRQFSNSRSEMNVSTLELGDSALYLCASGGSTGELFFGEGSRLTVL.

The chain carries TRBV5-8 and TRBJ2-3; possible D gene TRBD2, 6 bases. Germline V lookup: CDR1 SGHTS, CDR2 YDEGEE. The ends were cut back, 4 bases at V and 6 bases at J, with 24 bases in the middle. The CDR3 consists of 17 residues. The CDR3 here is CASSPGRDWVFLDTQYF. DNA of the CDR3: TGTGCCAGCAGCCCTGGCCGGGACTGGGTGTTTTTGGATACGCAGTATTTT.

The chain links TRBV6-6 to TRBJ2-7, with TRBD2 matching 14 bases. V was clipped by 2 bases and J by 4 bases; unmatched bases: 4. Germline V gene data show CDR1 as MNHNY and CDR2 as SVGAGI (reference sequence). The CDR3 has 16 residues. The CDR3 nucleotides read TGTGCCAGCAGTTACGGGACTAGCGGGAGTGCGTACGAGCAGTACTTC. It is translated as CASSYGTSGSAYEQYF.

J is TRBJ1-5 and V is TRBV2; TRBD1 aligns across 8 bases. Germline V CDR1 and CDR2: SNHLY, FYNNEI. After removal of 7 bases from V and 6 bases from J, the junction contained 5 bases not matched to a gene. The CDR3 is 13 residues long. The CDR3 spells CASTGQGGQPQHF. The CDR3 DNA is TGTGCCAGCACCGGACAGGGTGGTCAGCCCCAGCATTTT. The full variable domain, its missing parts supplied by reference TRBV2 and TRBJ1-5, is EPEVTQTPSHQVTQMGQEVILRCVPISNHLYFYWYRQILGQKVEFLVSFYNNEISEKSEIFDDQFSVERPDGSNFTLKIRSTKLEDSAMYFCASTGQGGQPQHFGDGTRLSIL.

The J gene is TRBJ2-7, the V gene TRBV2, with TRBD2 as a possible D gene (6 bases). Germline V lookup: CDR1 SNHLY, CDR2 FYNNEI. The V end lost 4 bases, the J end lost 6 bases, and 19 bases lay between the germline ends. The CDR3 length is 15 residues. CDR3 in amino acids: CASSGDSAEWGEQYF. DNA for the CDR3: TGTGCCAGCAGTGGGGACTCCGCAGAATGGGGCGAGCAGTACTTC.

With respect to this clone: Other DNA sequences of this sample code for an identical CDR3. The chain is built from TRBV4-1 and TRBJ2-3; no firm D call. Germline CDR1 is MGHRA and CDR2 is YSYEKL. V was cut by 0 bases and J by 3 bases, with 10 bases left in between. The CDR3 loop spans 15 amino acids. The CDR3 DNA reads as TGCGCCAGCAGCCAAGATGGGGTGGGGACAGATACGCAGTATTTT. It codes for CASSQDGVGTDTQYF.

This sequence joins TRBV30 and TRBJ1-2, with a weak D call TRBD1 (5 bases). Germline CDR1 GTSNPN, CDR2 SVGIG (reference sequence). The CDR3 totals 14 residues. The germline V and J ends were trimmed by 0 bases and 4 bases, with 12 bases remaining between them. The CDR3 is CAWSVHGGFYGYTF. The DNA for the CDR3 is TGTGCCTGGAGTGTACACGGGGGGTTCTATGGCTACACCTTC.

The V gene is TRBV27, the J gene TRBJ2-3; 9 bases line up with TRBD1. CDR3 length: 15 residues. The germline V gene has CDR1 MNHEY and CDR2 SMNVEV (reference sequence). V was clipped by 1 base and J by 3 bases; unmatched bases: 2. CDR3 DNA: TGTGCCAGCAGTTTATTGGGACAGGGAACAGATACGCAGTATTTT. Translation: CASSLLGQGTDTQYF.

The gene calls are TRBV6-1 and TRBJ1-5, with TRBD1 identical over 8 bases. The CDR3 is made up of 15 amino acids. Germline V gives CDR1 MNHNS, CDR2 SASEGT. After removal of 5 bases from V and 2 bases from J, the junction contained 5 bases not matched to a gene. CDR3 region: CASSPGGLGNQPQHF. Written as DNA, the CDR3 is TGTGCCAGCAGTCCAGGGGGCTTGGGCAATCAGCCCCAGCATTTT.

The chain employs TRBV10-2 and TRBJ2-7, with D maybe TRBD1 (6 bases). The V gene lost 2 bases and the J gene lost 6 bases, with 23 bases spanning the gap. CDR3 size: 17 residues. Germline V lookup: CDR1 WSHSY, CDR2 SAAADI. CDR3 in DNA: TGCGCCAGCAGTGAGCTGGGCATAGGGGGATTCGGGGTCGAGCAGTACTTC. Residues: CASSELGIGGFGVEQYF.

This clone was seen a single time. CDR3 nucleotides: TGTGCCAGCAGCTTGGAAACTAGCCTATTTGGCGGGGAGCTGTTTTTT. It translates to CASSLETSLFGGELFF. V usage is TRBV5-4 and J usage is TRBJ2-2, with D tentatively TRBD2 (6 bases). The germline gives CDR1 SGHNT, CDR2 YYREEE (reference sequence). V was shortened by 0 bases and J by 7 bases, with 16 bases between the two germline ends. CDR3 length: 16 residues.

This chain links TRBV4-2 with TRBJ2-7; D is perhaps TRBD1 (5 bases). CDR3 length equals 15 residues. Deletions cut 1 base from V and 1 base from J, with 11 bases between. Germline V lookup: CDR1 LGHNA, CDR2 YNFKEQ. CDR3 protein: CASSQGAGKSYEQYF. DNA for the CDR3: TGTGCCAGCAGCCAAGGGGCAGGGAAATCCTACGAGCAGTACTTC.